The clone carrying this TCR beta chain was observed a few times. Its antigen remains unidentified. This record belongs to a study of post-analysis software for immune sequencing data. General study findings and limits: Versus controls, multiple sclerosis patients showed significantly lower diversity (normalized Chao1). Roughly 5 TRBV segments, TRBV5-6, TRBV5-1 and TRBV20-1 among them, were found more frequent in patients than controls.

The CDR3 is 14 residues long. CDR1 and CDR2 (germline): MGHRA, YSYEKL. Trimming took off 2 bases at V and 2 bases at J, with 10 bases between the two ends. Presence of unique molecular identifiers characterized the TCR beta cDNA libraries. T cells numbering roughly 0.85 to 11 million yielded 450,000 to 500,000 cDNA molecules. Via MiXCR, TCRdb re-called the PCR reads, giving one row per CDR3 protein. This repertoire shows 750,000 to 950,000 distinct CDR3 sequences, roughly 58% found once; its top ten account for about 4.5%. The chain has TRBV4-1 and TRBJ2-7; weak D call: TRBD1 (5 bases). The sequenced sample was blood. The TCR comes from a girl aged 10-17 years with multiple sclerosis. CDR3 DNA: TGCGCCAGCAGCCAAATTGACAGACCCTACGAGCAGTACTTC. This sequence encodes CASSQIDRPYEQYF.